The 7 T cell receptor beta chains listed next were all sequenced from one sample in a study of cytotoxic CD8 clonotypes in ibrutinib-treated CLL. Method: immunoSEQ multiplex PCR; TCRdb's copy keeps in-frame clones and lacks some. The sample records about 300,000 clones, 60% to 80% being singletons. The input for sequencing was PBMCs, taken after 36 months of ibrutinib treatment. Receptor source: a human donor with chronic lymphocytic leukemia.

V usage is TRBV7-9 and J usage is TRBJ1-1; D remains unclear. The CDR3 runs 15 residues. Germline V CDR1 and CDR2: SEHNR, FQNEAQ (reference sequence). Trimming took off 0 bases at V and 3 bases at J, with 11 bases between the two ends. CDR3 sequence: CASSLARVGDTEAFF. The CDR3 DNA reads as TGTGCCAGCAGCTTAGCAAGGGTCGGGGACACTGAAGCTTTCTTT.

The chain joins TRBV6-5 to TRBJ1-4; no clear D. Trimming stripped 5 bases from V and 4 bases from J, with 14 bases between. CDR3 length: 15 residues. CDR1 and CDR2 (germline): MNHEY, SVGAGI. For the CDR3, the DNA is TGTGCCAGCAGTGCTGGGTTAGGTCTTAATGAAAAACTGTTTTTT. It yields the protein CASSAGLGLNEKLFF.

V usage is TRBV7-2 and J usage is TRBJ2-1; D unresolved. Germline lookup yields CDR1 SGHTA and CDR2 FQGNSA. The CDR3 extends over 13 amino acids. V was cut by 1 base and J by 5 bases, with 6 bases left in between. The CDR3 region has the DNA TGTGCCAGCAGCTTAGGCTGGAACAATGAGCAGTTCTTC. This codes for CASSLGWNNEQFF.

V is TRBV19 and J is TRBJ2-2; 9 nucleotides align to TRBD1. Germline V gives CDR1 LNHDA, CDR2 SQIVND (reference sequence). The ends lost 5 bases at V and 6 bases at J; junction bases unmatched: 4. The CDR3 runs to 14 residues. The CDR3 sequence: CASSAGTGSGELFF. The CDR3 bases are TGTGCCAGTAGTGCCGGGACAGGGTCCGGGGAGCTGTTTTTT.

The chain employs TRBV5-1 and TRBJ2-7; D might be TRBD2 (5 bases). Trimming left V 0 bases short and J 7 bases short, with 17 bases between. The CDR3 loop spans 15 amino acids. Germline V gene lookup returns CDR1 SGHRS and CDR2 YFSETQ. CDR3 nucleotide sequence: TGCGCCAGCAGCTTGGGAGTTTTAGCTTCGGGGGAGCAGTACTTC. Translated: CASSLGVLASGEQYF.

V is TRBV5-1 and J is TRBJ1-2; TRBD1 aligns across 7 bases. With V trimmed by 4 bases and J by 5 bases, 5 bases remained unmatched. Germline CDR1 is SGHRS and CDR2 is YFSETQ. The CDR3 loop spans 13 amino acids. The DNA for the CDR3 is TGCGCCAGCAGCCCAGGGGGATTTTATGGCTACACCTTC. It specifies CASSPGGFYGYTF.

This chain connects TRBV5-1 to TRBJ2-7; D could derive from TRBD1 or TRBD2 (5 bases each). The ends were cut back, 0 bases at V and 6 bases at J, with 10 bases in the middle. This CDR3 spans 13 amino acids. Germline CDR1 reads SGHRS; CDR2 reads YFSETQ. The CDR3 DNA reads as TGCGCCAGCAGCTTGGCTTGGGGGTCCGAGCAGTACTTC. It specifies CASSLAWGSEQYF.